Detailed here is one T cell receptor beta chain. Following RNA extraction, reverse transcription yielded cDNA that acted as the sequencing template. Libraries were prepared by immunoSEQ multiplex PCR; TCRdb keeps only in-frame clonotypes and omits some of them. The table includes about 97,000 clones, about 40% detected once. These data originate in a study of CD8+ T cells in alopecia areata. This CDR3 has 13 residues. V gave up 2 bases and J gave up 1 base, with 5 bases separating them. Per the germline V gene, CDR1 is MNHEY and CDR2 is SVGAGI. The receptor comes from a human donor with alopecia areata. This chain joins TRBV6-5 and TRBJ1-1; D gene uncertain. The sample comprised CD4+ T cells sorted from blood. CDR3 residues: CASSYGGNTEAFF. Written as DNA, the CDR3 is TGTGCCAGCAGTTACGGAGGGAACACTGAAGCTTTCTTT.